The rows below give T cell receptor beta chains drawn from one sample of a study of blood T cell repertoires in COVID-19. Sequenced by immunoSEQ multiplex PCR; TCRdb stores in-frame clones only, minus some. This table holds 150,000 or so clones, 80% to 90% found once. Source material: peripheral blood. The source of these receptors is a woman in her 70s with acute or convalescent COVID-19. Both conserved end residues are part of each CDR3. Fields, in order: clone size, D gene, V gene, J gene, CDR3 DNA, CDR3 protein. The D gene is left open where the match is weak. Size values are once, few and many counts, or a class for expanded clones, and some rows have none.

clone_size: -
d_call: TRBD1
v_call: TRBV24-1
j_call: TRBJ1-1
cdr3_nt: TGTGCCACCAGTGATCCGACCCACAGGGGGCTTAACACTGAAGCTTTCTTT
cdr3_aa: CATSDPTHRGLNTEAFF

clone_size: -
d_call: -
v_call: TRBV28
j_call: TRBJ1-2
cdr3_nt: TGTGCCAGCAGATCCGGGGGGGGCTATGGCTACACCTTC
cdr3_aa: CASRSGGGYGYTF

clone_size: few
d_call: -
v_call: TRBV28
j_call: TRBJ1-5
cdr3_nt: TGTGCCAGCAGTTTAGGAGGGAGCAATCAGCCCCAGCATTTT
cdr3_aa: CASSLGGSNQPQHF

clone_size: -
d_call: -
v_call: TRBV28
j_call: TRBJ2-6
cdr3_nt: TGTGCCAGCAGTGGCCCGAACCCTGGGGCCAACGTCCTGACTTTC
cdr3_aa: CASSGPNPGANVLTF

clone_size: once
d_call: -
v_call: TRBV5-1
j_call: TRBJ1-1
cdr3_nt: TGCGCCAGCAGCTTGGTTCAGGGAAGCACTGAAGCTTTCTTT
cdr3_aa: CASSLVQGSTEAFF

clone_size: -
d_call: -
v_call: TRBV12-3/TRBV12-4
j_call: TRBJ1-2
cdr3_nt: TGTGCCAGCCGGAAGGAGAACTATGGCTACACCTTC
cdr3_aa: CASRKENYGYTF

clone_size: -
d_call: -
v_call: TRBV6-1
j_call: TRBJ1-5
cdr3_nt: TGTGCCAGCAGTTTGAGGACACCCAATCAGCCCCAGCATTTT
cdr3_aa: CASSLRTPNQPQHF

clone_size: -
d_call: -
v_call: TRBV27
j_call: TRBJ1-3
cdr3_nt: TGTGCCAGCAGTCCACTGCTTCGGAACACCATATATTTT
cdr3_aa: CASSPLLRNTIYF

clone_size: -
d_call: TRBD1
v_call: TRBV6-2/TRBV6-3
j_call: TRBJ1-2
cdr3_nt: TGTGCCAGCAGTGACAGGGGGACTTATGGCTACACCTTC
cdr3_aa: CASSDRGTYGYTF

clone_size: -
d_call: TRBD2
v_call: TRBV29-1
j_call: TRBJ2-7
cdr3_nt: TGCAGCGTTGAACAGCGGGGGGCCACCTACGAGCAGTACTTC
cdr3_aa: CSVEQRGATYEQYF

clone_size: -
d_call: TRBD1
v_call: TRBV6-6
j_call: TRBJ2-5
cdr3_nt: TGTGCCAGCAGTAAACAGGGGGCAGGAGGAGAGACCCAGTACTTC
cdr3_aa: CASSKQGAGGETQYF

clone_size: -
d_call: -
v_call: TRBV18
j_call: TRBJ1-3
cdr3_nt: TGTGCCAGCTCATACGGGGGCTCTGGAAACACCATATATTTT
cdr3_aa: CASSYGGSGNTIYF

clone_size: -
d_call: -
v_call: TRBV2
j_call: TRBJ1-5
cdr3_nt: TGTGCCAGCAGCCCGCGGGTGTCCGCGCAGCCCCAGCATTTT
cdr3_aa: CASSPRVSAQPQHF

clone_size: -
d_call: TRBD1
v_call: TRBV6-5
j_call: TRBJ1-6
cdr3_nt: TGTGCCAGCAGTTACGGGACAGGGGGCGTCGATTCACCCCTCCACTTT
cdr3_aa: CASSYGTGGVDSPLHF

clone_size: -
d_call: TRBD1
v_call: TRBV11-2
j_call: TRBJ2-5
cdr3_nt: TGTGCCAGCAGCTTATCACGGGACAGGGTCCGGGAGACCCAGTACTTC
cdr3_aa: CASSLSRDRVRETQYF

clone_size: few
d_call: -
v_call: TRBV19
j_call: TRBJ2-3
cdr3_nt: TGTGCCAGTAAGGGAGTCGGCTTAGGCACAGATACGCAGTATTTT
cdr3_aa: CASKGVGLGTDTQYF

clone_size: -
d_call: -
v_call: TRBV7-2
j_call: TRBJ1-3
cdr3_nt: TGTGCCAGCAGCTTAGAAGGAGGGATAAGCTCTGGAAACACCATATATTTT
cdr3_aa: CASSLEGGISSGNTIYF

clone_size: -
d_call: TRBD1
v_call: TRBV10-3
j_call: TRBJ1-5
cdr3_nt: TGTGCCATCAGTGAGAAACAGGGGTTTCAGCCCCAGCATTTT
cdr3_aa: CAISEKQGFQPQHF

clone_size: -
d_call: TRBD1
v_call: TRBV19
j_call: TRBJ1-5
cdr3_nt: TGTGCCAGTAGTCTAGGACAGGGGGGCCAGCCCCAGCATTTT
cdr3_aa: CASSLGQGGQPQHF

clone_size: -
d_call: -
v_call: TRBV5-5
j_call: TRBJ1-5
cdr3_nt: TGTGCCAGCAGCTCCGCCACAGGCAATCAGCCCCAGCATTTT
cdr3_aa: CASSSATGNQPQHF

clone_size: once
d_call: -
v_call: TRBV20-1
j_call: TRBJ2-1
cdr3_nt: TGCAGTGCCTCTGAGGTCAATGAGCAGTTCTTC
cdr3_aa: CSASEVNEQFF

clone_size: -
d_call: -
v_call: TRBV11-3
j_call: TRBJ1-1
cdr3_nt: TGTGCCAGCAGCTTAGCCAGGGGCACTGAAGCTTTCTTT
cdr3_aa: CASSLARGTEAFF

clone_size: -
d_call: -
v_call: TRBV28
j_call: TRBJ1-1
cdr3_nt: TGTGCCAGCAGCGGGATGGGCCGAAAAGCTTTCTTT
cdr3_aa: CASSGMGRKAFF

clone_size: -
d_call: TRBD1
v_call: TRBV6-5
j_call: TRBJ1-2
cdr3_nt: TGTGCCAGCAGTCCAACCGGGACAGGGAGTCGGGGCTACACCTTC
cdr3_aa: CASSPTGTGSRGYTF

clone_size: -
d_call: TRBD1
v_call: TRBV28
j_call: TRBJ1-6
cdr3_nt: TGTGCCAGCAGTGGCAGGGGGCGCATCGATCCTACAAGTCCACCCCTCCACTTT
cdr3_aa: CASSGRGRIDPTSPPLHF

clone_size: few
d_call: -
v_call: TRBV2
j_call: TRBJ1-4
cdr3_nt: TGTGCCAGCACAGCAGGGCGGATTGAAAAACTGTTTTTT
cdr3_aa: CASTAGRIEKLFF

clone_size: once
d_call: TRBD2
v_call: TRBV2
j_call: TRBJ2-1
cdr3_nt: TGTGCCAGCAGTAGGGGAGCTAGCGGACCCCGCAATGAGCAGTTCTTC
cdr3_aa: CASSRGASGPRNEQFF

clone_size: few
d_call: -
v_call: TRBV5-1
j_call: TRBJ2-1
cdr3_nt: TGCGCCAGCAGCGCTGCCCAGGGTAGCAACAATGAGCAGTTCTTC
cdr3_aa: CASSAAQGSNNEQFF

clone_size: -
d_call: -
v_call: TRBV5-8
j_call: TRBJ2-7
cdr3_nt: TGTGCCAGCAGCTTGGGCCAGGGCGGTGACGAGCAGTACTTC
cdr3_aa: CASSLGQGGDEQYF

clone_size: -
d_call: TRBD2
v_call: TRBV29-1
j_call: TRBJ2-5
cdr3_nt: TGCAGCGCTACGGCGGGAGGCGAGACCCAGTACTTC
cdr3_aa: CSATAGGETQYF

clone_size: -
d_call: -
v_call: TRBV21-1
j_call: TRBJ2-3
cdr3_nt: TGTGCCAGCAGCAATGGGGCAGGGGAATCAGATACGCAGTATTTT
cdr3_aa: CASSNGAGESDTQYF

clone_size: -
d_call: -
v_call: TRBV14
j_call: TRBJ1-1
cdr3_nt: TGTGCCAGCAGCCAAGCGGCAGGGAAGAACACTGAAGCTTTCTTT
cdr3_aa: CASSQAAGKNTEAFF

clone_size: -
d_call: -
v_call: TRBV12-3/TRBV12-4
j_call: TRBJ1-5
cdr3_nt: TGTGCCAGCAGCCCCCAGGGAAGTCAGCCCCAGCATTTT
cdr3_aa: CASSPQGSQPQHF

clone_size: -
d_call: TRBD1
v_call: TRBV3-1/TRBV3-2
j_call: TRBJ1-6
cdr3_nt: TGTGCCAGCAGCAACCGACAGGGAAGTTCACCCCTCCACTTT
cdr3_aa: CASSNRQGSSPLHF

clone_size: -
d_call: -
v_call: TRBV4-1
j_call: TRBJ1-4
cdr3_nt: TGCGCCAGCAGCCAAGATCCACACAGCAGTAATGAAAAACTGTTTTTT
cdr3_aa: CASSQDPHSSNEKLFF

clone_size: few
d_call: TRBD2
v_call: TRBV9
j_call: TRBJ2-5
cdr3_nt: TGCGCCCGCAGCGTACGGGGGAGCGGGGGGGCCCAAGAGACCCAGTACTTC
cdr3_aa: CARSVRGSGGAQETQYF

clone_size: few
d_call: TRBD1
v_call: TRBV30
j_call: TRBJ2-1
cdr3_nt: TGTGCACTTGACAGGGGAATAATCGATGAGCAGTTCTTC
cdr3_aa: CALDRGIIDEQFF

clone_size: -
d_call: TRBD1
v_call: TRBV27
j_call: TRBJ1-6
cdr3_nt: TGTGCCAGCAGTTATCGGACAGGAAACTCCTATAATTCACCCCTCCACTTT
cdr3_aa: CASSYRTGNSYNSPLHF